Included here is one T cell receptor beta chain sequence, with context. Its antigen is still unknown. The sample contains more than one DNA sequence encoding this CDR3. This entry is derived from a study of shared clonotypes between healthy human individuals. Sorted-subset replicate PCRs used about 200 ng DNA, about 30,000 T cell genomes. Using immunoSEQ multiplex PCR, the repertoire was profiled, and TCRdb retains in-frame clones only, with some absent. Here the sample spans over a million clones, 96% being singletons. Study-level results: Non-shared clonotypes displayed generation probabilities falling below those of clonotypes present in all four donors.

Sequenced sample: naive CD4+ T cells sorted from blood. The sample's subset: CD45RA+ positively selected. This receptor was obtained from a young man in good health.

The CDR3: CASSVGLAEPYEQYF. CDR3 sequence (DNA): TGTGCCAGCAGCGTCGGACTAGCGGAGCCCTACGAGCAGTACTTC. This chain links TRBV9 with TRBJ2-7; 10 positions match TRBD2. The V and J ends lost 2 bases and 2 bases, in that order; junction bases with no gene match: 4. There are 15 residues in the CDR3. Germline V gene sequence: CDR1 SGDLS, CDR2 YYNGEE.